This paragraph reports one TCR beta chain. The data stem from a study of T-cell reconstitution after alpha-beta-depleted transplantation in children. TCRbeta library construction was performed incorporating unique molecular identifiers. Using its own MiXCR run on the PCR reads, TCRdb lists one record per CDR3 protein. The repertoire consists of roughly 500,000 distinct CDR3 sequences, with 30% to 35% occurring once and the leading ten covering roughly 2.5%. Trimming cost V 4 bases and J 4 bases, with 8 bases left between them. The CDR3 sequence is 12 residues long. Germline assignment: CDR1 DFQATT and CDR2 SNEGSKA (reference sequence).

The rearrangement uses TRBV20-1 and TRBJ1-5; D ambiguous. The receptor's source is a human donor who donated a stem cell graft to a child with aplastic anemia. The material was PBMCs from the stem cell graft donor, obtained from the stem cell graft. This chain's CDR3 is CSAKLRNQPQHF. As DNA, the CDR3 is TGCAGTGCTAAGTTGAGGAATCAGCCCCAGCATTTT.